A selection of T cell receptor beta chains follows, all from one sample in a study of shared clonotypes between healthy human individuals. The protocol was immunoSEQ multiplex PCR, while the TCRdb copy is restricted to in-frame clones and leaves out a portion. This sample has 2,500,000 or so clones, with around 90% found just once. The sample taken for sequencing was naive CD4+ T cells sorted from blood. Every receptor here comes from a man between 18 and 35 years old in good health. The CDR3 runs from the conserved cysteine through the conserved F or W. D genes are given only for firm matches. Part of the rows lack a size; the others show once, few, many or a class for expanded clones.

>-|-|TRBJ1-5|TRBV15
CATSRGGGNQPQHF
TGTGCCACCAGCAGAGGGGGCGGCAATCAGCCCCAGCATTTT
>-|-|TRBJ1-2|TRBV19
CASSISRDGYTF
TGTGCCAGTAGTATATCCAGGGATGGCTACACCTTC
>-|-|TRBJ1-3|TRBV19
CAAAGTYRSGNTIYF
TGTGCCGCAGCCGGGACCTATCGCTCTGGAAACACCATATATTTT
>-|TRBD2|TRBJ2-7|TRBV19
CASSLDPTRGVEQYF
TGTGCCAGTAGCCTAGATCCGACCCGGGGGGTCGAGCAGTACTTC
>once|-|TRBJ1-6|TRBV7-3
CASSNPGGPLHF
TGTGCCAGCAGCAACCCCGGTGGACCCCTCCACTTT
>-|TRBD1|TRBJ1-5|TRBV7-2
CASSLTGGSAYNQPQHF
TGTGCCAGCAGCTTAACAGGGGGTTCGGCATACAATCAGCCCCAGCATTTT
>-|-|TRBJ2-6|TRBV7-9
CASSRQVSQGANVLTF
TGTGCCAGCAGCCGACAGGTTTCCCAGGGGGCCAACGTCCTGACTTTC
>-|-|TRBJ2-3|TRBV30
CAWASGPRLPDTQYF
TGTGCCTGGGCCAGCGGGCCCAGGTTGCCAGATACGCAGTATTTT
>-|-|TRBJ1-5|TRBV5-6
CASSLSAVRANQPQHF
TGTGCCAGCAGTCTCTCGGCCGTCAGGGCGAATCAGCCCCAGCATTTT
>-|-|TRBJ2-3|TRBV28
CATSGGDTYTDTQYF
TGTGCCACCTCGGGCGGGGACACCTACACAGATACGCAGTATTTT
>once|-|TRBJ2-1|TRBV6-1
CATKLGAPTNNEQFF
TGTGCCACTAAACTGGGGGCCCCCACTAACAATGAGCAGTTCTTC
>-|TRBD1|TRBJ2-2|TRBV10-1
CASKTGTENTGELFF
TGCGCCAGCAAAACCGGGACAGAGAACACCGGGGAGCTGTTTTTT
>-|TRBD1|TRBJ1-1|TRBV5-1
CASSLGQGVTPEAFF
TGCGCCAGCAGCTTGGGACAGGGGGTGACCCCTGAAGCTTTCTTT
>-|-|TRBJ1-5|TRBV6-6
CASSYSSVDSNQPQHF
TGTGCCAGCAGTTACTCGAGCGTGGATAGCAATCAGCCCCAGCATTTT
>-|TRBD2|TRBJ2-5|TRBV5-6
CASSSPREGETQYF
TGTGCCAGCAGCTCCCCCAGGGAGGGGGAGACCCAGTACTTC
>-|TRBD2|TRBJ2-1|TRBV7-9
CASRLAGGPGDEQFF
TGTGCCAGCAGACTGGCGGGAGGGCCGGGGGATGAGCAGTTCTTC
>-|-|TRBJ1-4|TRBV6-5
CASSYGWGATNEKLFF
TGTGCCAGCAGTTACGGTTGGGGAGCAACTAATGAAAAACTGTTTTTT
>-|-|TRBJ1-2|TRBV11-2
CASRLADRTENSNYGYTF
TGTGCCAGCAGGTTAGCCGACCGGACAGAAAACTCTAACTATGGCTACACCTTC
>-|-|TRBJ2-7|TRBV2
CASSEREYNEQYF
TGTGCCAGCAGTGAGAGGGAATATAACGAGCAGTACTTC
>-|TRBD1|TRBJ2-7|TRBV6-6
CASSYPPGQAYEQYF
TGTGCCAGCAGTTACCCGCCGGGACAGGCCTACGAGCAGTACTTC
>-|-|TRBJ2-5|TRBV7-6
CASSLVPGTLQETQYF
TGTGCCAGCAGCTTAGTTCCAGGGACACTCCAAGAGACCCAGTACTTC
>once|-|TRBJ2-7|TRBV27
CASSRPGGGVNEQYF
TGTGCCAGCTCCAGACCAGGAGGGGGGGTCAACGAGCAGTACTTC
>-|-|TRBJ2-5|TRBV10-1
CASSESTHRETQYF
TGCGCCAGCAGTGAGTCGACGCACAGGGAGACCCAGTACTTC
>-|TRBD1|TRBJ2-2|TRBV7-9
CASTFTGGNTGELFF
TGTGCCAGCACCTTTACAGGGGGCAATACCGGGGAGCTGTTTTTT
>-|TRBD2|TRBJ2-1|TRBV6-1
CASSVLAGAYNEQFF
TGTGCCAGCAGTGTACTAGCGGGGGCCTACAATGAGCAGTTCTTC
>-|-|TRBJ1-2|TRBV6-5
CASSYFRGDYGYTF
TGTGCCAGCAGTTACTTCAGGGGAGACTATGGCTACACCTTC
>-|-|TRBJ1-1|TRBV5-1
CASSWDGGTEAFF
TGCGCCAGCAGCTGGGACGGTGGGACTGAAGCTTTCTTT
>-|TRBD1|TRBJ1-5|TRBV5-5
CASSLEGGGSNQPQHF
TGTGCCAGCAGCTTGGAAGGGGGCGGCAGCAATCAGCCCCAGCATTTT
>-|TRBD1|TRBJ1-6|TRBV10-3
CAISEAGQGVQGNSPLHF
TGTGCCATCAGTGAGGCGGGACAGGGGGTCCAGGGGAATTCACCCCTCCACTTT
>-|TRBD1|TRBJ2-1|TRBV28
CASSIPGQGSYEQFF
TGTGCCAGCAGTATCCCGGGACAGGGGTCATATGAGCAGTTCTTC
>-|TRBD1|TRBJ1-6|TRBV18
CASSPPGTGVRGPLHF
TGTGCCAGCTCACCACCCGGGACAGGGGTCAGGGGGCCCCTCCACTTT
>-|TRBD2|TRBJ2-7|TRBV4-1
CASSQDTSGSTDEQYF
TGCGCCAGCAGCCAAGATACTAGCGGGAGTACCGACGAGCAGTACTTC
>-|-|TRBJ2-7|TRBV29-1
CSVEKSSYEQYF
TGCAGCGTTGAAAAGAGCTCCTACGAGCAGTACTTC
>once|TRBD1|TRBJ1-6|TRBV5-1
CASTKTGTGDNSPLHF
TGCGCCAGCACCAAAACCGGGACAGGGGATAATTCACCCCTCCACTTT
>-|TRBD2|TRBJ2-1|TRBV30
CAWAGARGVNEQFF
TGTGCCTGGGCGGGAGCGCGTGGTGTGAATGAGCAGTTCTTC
>-|-|TRBJ1-1|TRBV29-1
CSVEGRVNTEAFF
TGCAGCGTTGAGGGCAGAGTGAACACTGAAGCTTTCTTT
>-|TRBD2|TRBJ2-5|TRBV5-6
CASSLDGLLAGGPQETQYF
TGTGCCAGCAGCTTGGATGGCCTTCTAGCGGGAGGGCCCCAAGAGACCCAGTACTTC
>once|-|TRBJ2-3|TRBV19
CASSKEDPDTQYF
TGTGCCAGTAGTAAAGAGGACCCAGATACGCAGTATTTT
>-|TRBD2|TRBJ2-2|TRBV19
CASSKLAGGAGELFF
TGTGCCAGTAGTAAACTAGCGGGAGGGGCCGGGGAGCTGTTTTTT
>once|-|TRBJ2-7|TRBV5-6
CASSPTGSYEQYF
TGTGCCAGCAGCCCTACAGGGTCCTACGAGCAGTACTTC
>-|-|TRBJ2-5|TRBV6-5
CASRSGGPETQYF
TGTGCCAGTAGAAGCGGAGGACCAGAGACCCAGTACTTC
>-|TRBD1|TRBJ2-3|TRBV25-1
CASTDRVETDTQYF
TGTGCCAGCACCGACAGGGTTGAGACAGATACGCAGTATTTT
>-|-|TRBJ2-5|TRBV7-2
CASSLRPGETQYF
TGTGCCAGCAGCCTTCGGCCTGGGGAGACCCAGTACTTC
>-|-|TRBJ2-7|TRBV12-5
CASGLVTGSDEQYF
TGTGCTAGTGGTTTGGTAACAGGGTCCGACGAGCAGTACTTC
>once|-|TRBJ1-6|TRBV19
CASSIDGRGNSPLHF
TGTGCCAGTAGTATCGACGGCAGAGGTAATTCACCCCTCCACTTT
>-|-|TRBJ2-7|TRBV11-3
CASSDIRGSEQYF
TGTGCCAGCAGCGACATCCGCGGCTCCGAGCAGTACTTC
>-|-|TRBJ2-3|TRBV27
CASSSSVTRTDTQYF
TGTGCCAGCAGTTCCTCAGTCACACGCACAGATACGCAGTATTTT
>-|TRBD1|TRBJ2-5|TRBV9
CASSVEGRGGRGETQYF
TGTGCCAGCAGCGTAGAGGGGAGAGGGGGCCGGGGAGAGACCCAGTACTTC
>-|-|TRBJ2-4|TRBV5-6
CASSSDGQGNIQYF
TGTGCCAGCAGCTCGGACGGCCAAGGGAACATTCAGTACTTC
>-|-|TRBJ2-1|TRBV11-2
CASSSRGDNTYNEQFF
TGTGCCAGCAGCTCCCGTGGGGACAACACCTACAATGAGCAGTTCTTC
>-|-|TRBJ1-4|TRBV11-2
CASSLDGAAGEKLFF
TGTGCCAGCAGCCTAGATGGGGCAGCGGGGGAAAAACTGTTTTTT
>-|-|TRBJ2-7|TRBV11-3
CASSTNRERFSSYEQYF
TGTGCCAGCAGCACCAACCGGGAGCGGTTTAGCTCCTACGAGCAGTACTTC
>few|-|TRBJ2-1|TRBV18
CASSPFNGDEQFF
TGTGCCAGCTCACCATTCAATGGCGATGAGCAGTTCTTC
>-|TRBD1|TRBJ1-3|TRBV5-1
CASSGTGSSGNTIYF
TGCGCCAGCAGCGGGACAGGGTCCTCTGGAAACACCATATATTTT
>-|-|TRBJ1-2|TRBV18
CASSPTGTNYGYTF
TGTGCCAGCTCACCGACAGGAACTAACTATGGCTACACCTTC
>few|-|TRBJ1-1|TRBV30
CAWSVKAEAFF
TGTGCCTGGAGTGTTAAGGCTGAAGCTTTCTTT